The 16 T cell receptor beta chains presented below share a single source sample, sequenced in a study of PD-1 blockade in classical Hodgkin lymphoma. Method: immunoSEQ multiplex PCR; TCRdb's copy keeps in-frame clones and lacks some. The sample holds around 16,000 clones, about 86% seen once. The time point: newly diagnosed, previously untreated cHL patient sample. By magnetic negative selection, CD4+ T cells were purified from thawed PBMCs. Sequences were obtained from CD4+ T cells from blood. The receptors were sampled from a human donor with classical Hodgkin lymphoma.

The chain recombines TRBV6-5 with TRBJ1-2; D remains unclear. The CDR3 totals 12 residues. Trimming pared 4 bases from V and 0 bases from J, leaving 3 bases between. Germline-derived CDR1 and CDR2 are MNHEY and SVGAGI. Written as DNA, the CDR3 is TGTGCCAGCAGTTCCCCTAACTATGGCTACACCTTC. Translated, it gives CASSSPNYGYTF.

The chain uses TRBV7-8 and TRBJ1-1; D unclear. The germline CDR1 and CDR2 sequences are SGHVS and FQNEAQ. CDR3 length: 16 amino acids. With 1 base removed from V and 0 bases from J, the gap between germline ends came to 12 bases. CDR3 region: CASSLGGSPVNTEAFF. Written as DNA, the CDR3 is TGTGCCAGCAGCTTAGGTGGTAGTCCGGTGAACACTGAAGCTTTCTTT.

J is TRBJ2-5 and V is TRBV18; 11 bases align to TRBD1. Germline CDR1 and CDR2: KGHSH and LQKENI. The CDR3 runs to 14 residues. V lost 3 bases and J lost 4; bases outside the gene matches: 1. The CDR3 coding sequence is TGTGCCAGCTCACCGGGACAGGGGGGAGAGACCCAGTACTTC. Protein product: CASSPGQGGETQYF.

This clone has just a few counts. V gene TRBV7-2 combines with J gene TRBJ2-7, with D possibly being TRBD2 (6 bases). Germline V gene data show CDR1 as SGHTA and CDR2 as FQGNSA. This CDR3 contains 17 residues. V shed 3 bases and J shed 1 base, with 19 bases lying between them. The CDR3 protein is CASSFLVGGGRSYEQYF. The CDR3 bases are TGTGCCAGCAGCTTCCTCGTGGGCGGAGGGCGGTCCTACGAGCAGTACTTC.

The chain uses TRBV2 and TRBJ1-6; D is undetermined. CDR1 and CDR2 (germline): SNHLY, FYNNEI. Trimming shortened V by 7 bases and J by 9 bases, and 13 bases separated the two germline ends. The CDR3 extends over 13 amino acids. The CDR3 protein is CASTLEGSSPLHF. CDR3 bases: TGTGCCAGCACGTTAGAGGGCAGTTCACCCCTCCACTTT.

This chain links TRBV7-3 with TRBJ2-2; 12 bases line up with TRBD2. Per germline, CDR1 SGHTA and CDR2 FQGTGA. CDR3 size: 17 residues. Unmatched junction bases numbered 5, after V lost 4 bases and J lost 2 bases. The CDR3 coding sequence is TGTGCCAGCAGCTCTAGGACTAGCGGGATTAACACCGGGGAGCTGTTTTTT. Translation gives CASSSRTSGINTGELFF.

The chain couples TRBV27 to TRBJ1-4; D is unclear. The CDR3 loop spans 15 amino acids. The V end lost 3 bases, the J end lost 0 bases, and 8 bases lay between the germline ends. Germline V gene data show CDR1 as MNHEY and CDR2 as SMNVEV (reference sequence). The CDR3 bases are TGTGCCAGCAGTTTCCAGCTTGCAACTAATGAAAAACTGTTTTTT. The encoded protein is CASSFQLATNEKLFF.

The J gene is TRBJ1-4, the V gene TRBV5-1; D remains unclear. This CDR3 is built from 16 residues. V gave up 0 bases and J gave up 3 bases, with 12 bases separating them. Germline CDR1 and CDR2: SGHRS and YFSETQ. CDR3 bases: TGCGCCAGCAGCTTGGGGCCATCCGGCTCTAATGAAAAACTGTTTTTT. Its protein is CASSLGPSGSNEKLFF.

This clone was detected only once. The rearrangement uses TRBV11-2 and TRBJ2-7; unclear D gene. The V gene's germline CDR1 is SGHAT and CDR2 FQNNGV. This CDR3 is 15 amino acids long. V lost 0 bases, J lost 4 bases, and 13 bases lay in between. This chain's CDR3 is CASSLDLGGGYEQYF. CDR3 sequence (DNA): TGTGCCAGCAGCTTAGATCTGGGCGGTGGATACGAGCAGTACTTC.

Here the CDR3 reads CASSLVGGGYNEQFF. For the CDR3, the DNA is TGTGCCAGCAGCTTAGTTGGGGGCGGCTACAATGAGCAGTTCTTC. The V and J genes are TRBV11-2 and TRBJ2-1; a weak D match, TRBD1 (6 bases). This CDR3 spans 15 amino acids. Germline V gene data show CDR1 as SGHAT and CDR2 as FQNNGV. V was pared by 1 base and J by 3 bases, with 10 bases between.

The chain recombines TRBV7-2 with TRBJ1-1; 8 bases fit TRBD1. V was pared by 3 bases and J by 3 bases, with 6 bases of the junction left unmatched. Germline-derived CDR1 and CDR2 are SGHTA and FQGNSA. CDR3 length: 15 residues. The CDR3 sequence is CASSFSGQGYTEAFF. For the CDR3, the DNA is TGTGCCAGCAGCTTTAGCGGACAGGGTTACACTGAAGCTTTCTTT.

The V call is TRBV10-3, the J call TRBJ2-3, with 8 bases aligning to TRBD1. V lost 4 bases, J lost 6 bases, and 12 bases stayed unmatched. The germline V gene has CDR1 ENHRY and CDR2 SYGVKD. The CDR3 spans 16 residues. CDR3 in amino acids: CAISGIIGQGRDTQYF. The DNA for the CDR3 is TGTGCCATCAGTGGAATAATTGGACAGGGTCGGGATACGCAGTATTTT.

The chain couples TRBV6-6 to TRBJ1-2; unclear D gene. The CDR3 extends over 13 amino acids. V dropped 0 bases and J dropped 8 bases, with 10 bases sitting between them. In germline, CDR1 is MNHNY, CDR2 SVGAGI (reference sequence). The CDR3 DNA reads TGTGCCAGCAGTTACTCGAGGGATCGCGGCTACACCTTC. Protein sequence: CASSYSRDRGYTF.

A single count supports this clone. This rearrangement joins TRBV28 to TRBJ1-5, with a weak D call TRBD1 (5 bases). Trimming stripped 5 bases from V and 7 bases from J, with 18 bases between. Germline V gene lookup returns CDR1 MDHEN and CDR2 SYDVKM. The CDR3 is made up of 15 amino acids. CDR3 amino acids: CASSLDERGGQPQHF. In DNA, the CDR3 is TGTGCCAGCAGTCTGGACGAGCGGGGGGGACAGCCCCAGCATTTT.

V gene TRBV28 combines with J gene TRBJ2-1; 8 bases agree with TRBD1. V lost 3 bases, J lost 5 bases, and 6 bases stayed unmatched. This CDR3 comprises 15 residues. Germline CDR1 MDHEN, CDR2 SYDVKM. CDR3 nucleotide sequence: TGTGCCAGCAGTTTCCTGACAGGGGCGAACAATGAGCAGTTCTTC. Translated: CASSFLTGANNEQFF.

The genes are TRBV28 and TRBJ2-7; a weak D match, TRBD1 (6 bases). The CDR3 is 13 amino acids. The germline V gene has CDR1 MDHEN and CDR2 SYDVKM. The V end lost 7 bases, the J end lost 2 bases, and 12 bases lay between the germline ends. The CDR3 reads CASTDSLPYEQYF. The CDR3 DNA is TGTGCCAGCACGGACAGCTTACCCTACGAGCAGTACTTC.